This TCR beta chain was documented in a study of a mutant IDH1 vaccine in newly diagnosed glioma. About the research overall: Most had both radiotherapy and temozolomide beforehand; others had only one.

Time point: week 47, end of study. The vaccine gave 300 ug of a 20-mer mutant IDH1 peptide subcutaneously per dose. There were eight vaccinations for patients, given in weeks 1, 3, 5, 7, 11, 15, 19 and 23. The astrocytomas were IDH1-mutant, ATRX-negative, and WHO grade 3 or 4. This clone was observed a handful of times. Its matching antigen is unknown. V was shortened by 4 bases and J by 3 bases, with 10 bases between the two germline ends. The CDR3 runs to 13 residues. In germline, CDR1 is WNHNN, CDR2 SYGVQD (reference sequence). Here immunoSEQ multiplex PCR was the method, and the copy in TCRdb shows in-frame clones only, minus some. Of tens of thousands of clones listed, roughly 61% are singletons.

The receptor was derived from a man aged 40-49 years with glioma. Some clones in this sample may be carry-over from other donors' samples. V is TRBV10-1 and J is TRBJ2-7; D is ambiguous. The starting material was peripheral blood mononuclear cells (PBMCs), obtained from a glioma patient whose treatment included an IDH1 peptide vaccine. Here the CDR3 reads CASSGATGYEQYF. The CDR3 DNA sequence: TGCGCCAGCAGTGGGGCTACGGGCTACGAGCAGTACTTC.